This T cell receptor beta chain was identified during a study of blood T cell repertoires in COVID-19. Here immunoSEQ multiplex PCR was the method, and the copy in TCRdb shows in-frame clones only, minus some. The table records approximately 210,000 clones, 65% to 90% of them present only once. The CDR3 extends over 18 amino acids. This chain connects TRBV21-1 to TRBJ2-5; the table names TRBD2, a call not compared with the DNA. TRBV21-1 is a pseudogene segment. Sequences were obtained from PBMCs or T cells enriched from blood (not recorded which). The receptor was derived from a woman in her 50s with acute COVID-19. The CDR3 nucleotides read TGTGCCAGCAGCATCCCCCGTAGGGGGGGGGAGGATGGAGAGACCCAGTACTTC. This encodes CASSIPRRGGEDGETQYF.